Below are 28 T cell receptor beta chains sequenced from a single sample in a study of T-cell memory formation after mild COVID-19. MiXCR, applied by TCRdb to the 5' RACE reads, yields one record per CDR3 protein. The sample has 180,000 or so distinct CDR3 sequences, 11% seen once; the top ten hold approximately 3.4%. Sequencing input: PBMCs or a T cell subset sorted from them (not recorded which). The source is a man between 18 and 29 years old who had mild COVID-19 (a few samples of this study predate the infection). Cell type and time point are not known.

This clonotype was counted a few times. The V call is TRBV5-1, the J call TRBJ2-5; maybe TRBD1 (5 bases). CDR1 SGHRS and CDR2 YFSETQ come from the germline V gene. Trimming removed 3 bases from V and 4 bases from J, with 16 bases in between. CDR3 length equals 15 residues. The CDR3 loop reads CASSYQGSQGETQYF. The CDR3 DNA sequence: TGCGCCAGCAGCTATCAAGGGTCCCAGGGAGAGACCCAGTACTTC.

This clonotype was seen a few times. The chain has TRBV5-4 and TRBJ1-2; D gene uncertain. Germline CDR1 SGHNT, CDR2 YYREEE (reference sequence). CDR3 length: 13 residues. With 0 bases removed from V and 4 bases from J, the gap between germline ends came to 7 bases. The CDR3 DNA follows: TGTGCCAGCAGCTTGGGTCACTTCTATGGCTACACCTTC. Protein sequence: CASSLGHFYGYTF.

The chain recombines TRBV6-5 with TRBJ1-2; 8 nucleotides align to TRBD1. CDR1 is MNHEY, CDR2 SVGAGI, per germline. The CDR3 extends over 14 amino acids. After removal of 5 bases from V and 7 bases from J, the junction contained 9 bases not matched to a gene. DNA of the CDR3: TGTGCCAGCAGTCCACAACTGGACAGGGCTGGCTACACCTTC. It is translated as CASSPQLDRAGYTF.

This clonotype was recorded at least ten times. The CDR3 DNA reads as TGTGCCAGCAGCTTGCCGGAAGAAAACTATGGCTACACCTTC. It specifies CASSLPEENYGYTF. This sequence joins TRBV5-6 and TRBJ1-2; D unclear. V was pared by 1 base and J by 2 bases, with 9 bases between. The CDR3 runs 14 residues. In germline, CDR1 is SGHDT, CDR2 YYEEEE.

In its sample, this clonotype was seen a few times. The chain uses TRBV5-1 and TRBJ1-2; tentatively, D is TRBD1 (6 bases). The CDR3 extends over 14 amino acids. Per germline, CDR1 SGHRS and CDR2 YFSETQ. V lost 2 bases, J lost 2 bases, and 10 bases lay in between. The CDR3 DNA reads TGCGCCAGCAGCTTACGGACAGCGAACTATGGCTACACCTTC. This gives the protein CASSLRTANYGYTF.

V and J are TRBV9 and TRBJ1-2; D not resolved. CDR1 is SGDLS and CDR2 is YYNGEE in the germline V gene. The V and J ends lost 6 bases and 1 base respectively, with 22 bases between them. The CDR3 spans 17 residues. The CDR3 is CASIRRLRQQDNYGYTF. DNA of the CDR3: TGTGCCAGCATACGACGGCTGCGTCAGCAAGATAACTATGGCTACACCTTC.

This rearrangement joins TRBV28 to TRBJ2-1; TRBD2 matches at 9 bases. V was clipped by 6 bases and J by 0 bases; unmatched bases: 9. This CDR3 has 17 residues. The germline V gene encodes CDR1 MDHEN and CDR2 SYDVKM. The CDR3 bases are TGTGCCAGCAGCCCCGTAGGTAGCGGGGGCTCCTACAATGAGCAGTTCTTC. Its translation: CASSPVGSGGSYNEQFF.

V is TRBV11-2 and J is TRBJ2-7; TRBD2 agrees at 13 bases. Germline CDR1 SGHAT, CDR2 FQNNGV. The CDR3 runs to 16 residues. Losses at the gene ends were 4 bases for V and 5 bases for J; bases not matched to a gene: 8. CDR3 protein: CASSSGLAGARDEQYV. CDR3 coding DNA: TGTGCCAGCAGCTCCGGACTAGCGGGGGCTCGGGACGAGCAGTACGTC.

This clonotype has at least ten counts. The chain couples TRBV29-1 to TRBJ2-7; D gene ambiguous. Germline CDR1 and CDR2: SQVTM and ANQGSEA. The CDR3 has 16 amino acids. V was pared by 4 bases and J by 2 bases, with 21 bases between. The CDR3 coding sequence is TGCAGCGTTGCTCGCGTAGACGGGCAGAACACCTACGAGCAGTACTTC. It is translated as CSVARVDGQNTYEQYF.

The V gene is TRBV5-4, the J gene TRBJ2-3; the D gene is possibly TRBD1 (5 bases). CDR1 is SGHNT and CDR2 is YYREEE in the germline V gene (reference sequence). Trimming removed 4 bases at V and 0 bases at J, with 9 bases between. The CDR3 totals 14 residues. CDR3 region: CASSLRASTDTQYF. CDR3 DNA sequence: TGTGCCAGCAGCCTCAGGGCCAGCACAGATACGCAGTATTTT.

This clonotype was found many times. The rearrangement links TRBV10-3 to TRBJ2-5, with a weak D call TRBD1 (6 bases). The CDR3 extends over 13 amino acids. Germline CDR1 is ENHRY and CDR2 is SYGVKD. V lost 5 bases to trimming and J lost 3 bases, with 10 bases between them. In DNA form, the CDR3 reads TGTGCCATCAGTTGGACAGATAAAGAGACCCAGTACTTC. This gives the protein CAISWTDKETQYF.

The rearrangement links TRBV4-3 to TRBJ1-6, with 8 bases that match TRBD1. Germline values: CDR1 LGHNA, CDR2 YSLEER. CDR3 length equals 17 residues. Trimming took 4 bases from V and 10 from J; bases not matched to a gene: 15. CDR3 loop: CASSPQLGGTGGSPLHF. The DNA of the CDR3 is TGCGCCAGCAGCCCCCAATTGGGTGGGACAGGAGGCTCACCCCTCCACTTT.

This clonotype has a handful of counts. The chain recombines TRBV4-2 with TRBJ1-5, with a possible D match to TRBD1 (5 bases). Germline CDR1 and CDR2: LGHNA and YNFKEQ. Trimming took 0 bases from V and 3 from J, leaving 6 bases between them. CDR3 size: 14 residues. CDR3 protein: CASSQDRANQPQHF. DNA for the CDR3: TGTGCCAGCAGCCAAGACAGGGCCAATCAGCCCCAGCATTTT.

This clonotype was detected a few times. The V gene is TRBV6-2 or TRBV6-3, the J gene TRBJ2-1; 8 positions agree with TRBD2. Germline trimming cut 8 bases from V and 5 bases from J; bases unmatched to any gene: 8. The CDR3 length is 14 residues. Germline V gene sequence: CDR1 MNHEY, CDR2 SVGEGT. The CDR3 nucleotides are TGTGCCAGCGTCCGGGGGGGCAGCGACAATGAGCAGTTCTTC. It translates to CASVRGGSDNEQFF.

The chain couples TRBV28 to TRBJ2-7, with D unresolved. The V end lost 0 bases, the J end lost 12 bases, and 9 bases lay between the germline ends. Germline CDR1 reads MDHEN; CDR2 reads SYDVKM. The CDR3 consists of 11 residues. CDR3 amino acids: CASSLWPVWYV. As DNA, the CDR3 is TGTGCCAGCAGTTTATGGCCGGTTTGGTACGTC.

This clonotype was detected many times. The chain carries TRBV20-1 and TRBJ1-6; D is ambiguous. V lost 1 base and J lost 4, with 8 bases in between. The CDR3 is made up of 14 amino acids. CDR1 and CDR2 from the germline V gene are DFQATT and SNEGSKA (reference sequence). The chain's CDR3 is CSARVGHYNSPLHF. CDR3 nucleotide sequence: TGCAGTGCTAGAGTTGGGCATTATAATTCACCCCTCCACTTT.

This clonotype was counted many times. The rearrangement uses TRBV5-1 and TRBJ1-2; unclear D gene. The CDR3 length is 14 residues. The V end was cut by 0 bases, the J end by 2 bases, with 8 bases between. CDR1 and CDR2 from the germline V gene are SGHRS and YFSETQ. CDR3 nucleotides: TGCGCCAGCAGCTTGGTACAGTCCAACTATGGCTACACCTTC. Encoded protein: CASSLVQSNYGYTF. Full variable domain (remainder filled in from reference TRBV5-1 and TRBJ1-2): KAGVTQTPRYLIKTRGQQVTLSCSPISGHRSVSWYQQTPGQGLQFLFEYFSETQRNKGNFPGRFSGRQFSNSRSEMNVSTLELGDSALYLCASSLVQSNYGYTFGSGTRLTVV.

This clonotype was detected many times. The V call is TRBV10-2, the J call TRBJ1-3, with 7 nucleotides matching TRBD1. Germline-derived CDR1 and CDR2 are WSHSY and SAAADI. The ends lost 7 bases at V and 2 bases at J; junction bases unmatched: 2. The CDR3 contains 13 residues. CDR3 amino acids: CASTDRAGNTIYF. CDR3 DNA: TGCGCCAGCACTGACAGGGCTGGAAACACCATATATTTT.

This clonotype has just a few counts. This chain uses TRBV15 with TRBJ2-6; 7 nucleotides align to TRBD1. The CDR3 has 19 residues. V shed 0 bases, J shed 3 bases, and the junction held 11 bases outside the gene matches. Germline CDR1 reads LNHNV; CDR2 reads YYDKDF (reference sequence). This CDR3 reads CATSRDSKGAFRGANVLTF. The CDR3 DNA reads as TGTGCCACCAGCAGAGATTCTAAGGGGGCGTTTCGTGGGGCCAACGTCCTGACTTTC. Variable domain in full (rest from reference TRBV15 and TRBJ2-6): DAMVIQNPRYQVTQFGKPVTLSCSQTLNHNVMYWYQQKSSQAPKLLFHYYDKDFNNEADTPDNFQSRRPNTSFCFLDIRSPGLGDTAMYLCATSRDSKGAFRGANVLTFGAGSRLTVL.

There are many counts of this clonotype. V gene TRBV4-3 combines with J gene TRBJ2-7, with D unresolved. V gave up 2 bases and J gave up 3 bases, with 14 bases separating them. CDR1 LGHNA and CDR2 YSLEER come from the germline V gene. The CDR3 loop spans 15 amino acids. CDR3: CASSQSSNPYYEQYF. The CDR3 DNA sequence: TGCGCCAGCAGCCAATCTTCGAACCCCTACTACGAGCAGTACTTC.

J is TRBJ1-4 and V is TRBV7-2, with D perhaps matching TRBD1 (5 bases). The CDR3 runs to 15 residues. Looked up from germline, CDR1 is SGHTA and CDR2 is FQGNSA. Between the trimmed V and J ends, which lost 2 bases and 8 bases, there was a span of 15 bases. Written as DNA, the CDR3 is TGTGCCAGCAGCTTATGGGGACGGGGAGGAGAAAAACTGTTTTTT. Translated: CASSLWGRGGEKLFF.

This clonotype has ten or more counts. J is TRBJ1-1 and V is TRBV6-2 or TRBV6-3; D ambiguous. The CDR3 length is 13 residues. CDR1 and CDR2 from the germline V gene are MNHEY and SVGEGT. Trimming cost V 6 bases and J 1 base, with 9 bases left between them. The CDR3 region has the DNA TGTGCCAGCAGAAAGAACCCGAACACTGAAGCTTTCTTT. This encodes CASRKNPNTEAFF.

The CDR3 DNA sequence: TGTGCCAGCACCGGCGGTCGGGGGGCATCGGAGACCCAGTACTTC. Its translation: CASTGGRGASETQYF. This sequence joins TRBV6-5 and TRBJ2-5; weak D call: TRBD2 (7 bases). Per germline, CDR1 MNHEY and CDR2 SVGAGI. Trimming took 7 bases from V and 5 from J, leaving 20 bases between them. The CDR3 extends over 15 amino acids.

The V and J genes are TRBV11-2 and TRBJ2-3, with 7 positions matching TRBD2. The CDR3 sequence is 16 residues long. Germline values: CDR1 SGHAT, CDR2 FQNNGV. With 4 bases clipped from V and 2 bases from J, the junction kept 9 bases outside the gene matches. Here the CDR3 DNA reads TGTGCCAGCAGCTCAGGCATCCTAGCGGACACAGATACGCAGTATTTT. Amino acids: CASSSGILADTDTQYF. Filled out from reference TRBV11-2 and TRBJ2-3, the complete variable domain reads EAGVAQSPRYKIIEKRQSVAFWCNPISGHATLYWYQQILGQGPKLLIQFQNNGVVDDSQLPKDRFSAERLKGVDSTLKIQPAKLEDSAVYLCASSSGILADTDTQYFGPGTRLTVL.

The chain links TRBV20-1 to TRBJ2-1; D is possibly TRBD1 (6 bases). CDR1 and CDR2 (germline): DFQATT, SNEGSKA (reference sequence). With 6 bases removed from V and 9 bases from J, the gap between germline ends came to 21 bases. The CDR3 extends over 14 amino acids. CDR3 loop: CSALTPEGDGEQFF. CDR3 nucleotide sequence: TGCAGTGCCCTGACACCTGAGGGGGACGGTGAGCAGTTCTTC.

This clonotype was seen more than once but under ten times. This rearrangement joins TRBV6-2 or TRBV6-3 to TRBJ1-1, with 7 bases fitting TRBD1. The germline gives CDR1 MNHEY, CDR2 SVGEGT. The CDR3 runs 12 residues. The V segment lost 5 bases and the J segment 7 bases; nucleotides outside the gene matches: 4. In nucleotides, the CDR3 is TGTGCCAGCAGTCCACAGGGGATTGAAGCTTTCTTT. It encodes CASSPQGIEAFF.

This clonotype occurred a few times. This chain connects TRBV21-1 to TRBJ2-1; the table's D call, TRBD1, was not checked against the DNA. TRBV21-1 represents a pseudogene. The CDR3 extends over 16 amino acids. The CDR3 protein is CASSKGGAGAYNEQFF. The CDR3 DNA is TGTGCCAGCAGCAAAGGCGGGGCAGGGGCCTACAATGAGCAGTTCTTC.

The chain carries TRBV5-1 and TRBJ2-1; TRBD1 matches at 8 bases. The CDR3 runs 13 residues. V lost 7 bases, J lost 4 bases, and 4 bases stayed unmatched. Germline V CDR1 and CDR2: SGHRS, YFSETQ. The CDR3 DNA follows: TGCGCCAGCGGACAGGGAACTTACAATGAGCAGTTCTTC. It is translated as CASGQGTYNEQFF. Looking up the rest from reference TRBV5-1 and TRBJ2-1 gives the full variable domain: KAGVTQTPRYLIKTRGQQVTLSCSPISGHRSVSWYQQTPGQGLQFLFEYFSETQRNKGNFPGRFSGRQFSNSRSEMNVSTLELGDSALYLCASGQGTYNEQFFGPGTRLTVL.